The 18 T cell receptor beta chains below all came from one sample that was sequenced in a study of cytomegalovirus exposure and HLA in healthy donors. Both 60 Vbeta primers and 13 Jbeta primers went into the PCR. Libraries were prepared by immunoSEQ multiplex PCR; TCRdb keeps only in-frame clonotypes and omits some of them. This table holds 150,000 to 250,000 clones, 79% found once. Specimen: PBMCs. The source is a woman aged 25-40 years in good health and CMV-seropositive.

The chain carries TRBV5-1 and TRBJ2-1; 10 bases are shared with TRBD2. Germline CDR1 reads SGHRS; CDR2 reads YFSETQ. The ends lost 3 bases at V and 5 bases at J; junction bases unmatched: 8. CDR3 length equals 16 residues. The CDR3 sequence: CASSSTSSGRNNEQFF. The CDR3 DNA follows: TGCGCCAGCAGCTCCACCTCTAGCGGGAGAAACAATGAGCAGTTCTTC.

J is TRBJ2-7 and V is TRBV6-5; 8 bases agree with TRBD1. There are 15 residues in the CDR3. Per the germline V gene, CDR1 is MNHEY and CDR2 is SVGAGI. The junction had 7 bases not matched to a gene; V was cut back by 2 bases and J by 4 bases. The CDR3 loop reads CASSYVGQGIYEQYF. CDR3 nucleotides: TGTGCCAGCAGTTACGTCGGACAGGGAATATACGAGCAGTACTTC.

This clone was seen a few times. This chain links TRBV29-1 with TRBJ2-2, with 8 bases aligning to TRBD2. CDR3 size: 16 residues. CDR1 is SQVTM and CDR2 is ANQGSEA in the germline V gene. J lost 0 bases, V lost 7 bases, and 10 bases had no gene match. The CDR3 protein is CSARGDPIANTGELFF. The CDR3 DNA sequence: TGCAGCGCGCGGGGGGATCCTATTGCGAACACCGGGGAGCTGTTTTTT.

This chain uses TRBV4-1 with TRBJ2-5; 7 nucleotides line up with TRBD2. CDR3 length: 15 amino acids. Germline loops: CDR1 MGHRA, CDR2 YSYEKL. The V and J ends lost 4 bases and 0 bases, in that order; junction bases with no gene match: 5. The CDR3 spells CASSRGLADQETQYF. In DNA form, the CDR3 reads TGCGCCAGCAGCCGCGGGCTAGCGGACCAAGAGACCCAGTACTTC.

The sample holds a few counts of this clone. This chain uses TRBV6-5 with TRBJ2-3; TRBD2 might be the D (6 bases). The CDR3 totals 15 residues. The V gene's germline CDR1 is MNHEY and CDR2 SVGAGI. Deletions cut 0 bases from V and 5 bases from J, with 12 bases between. The CDR3 loop reads CASSYSVTRGDTQYF. Written as DNA, the CDR3 is TGTGCCAGCAGTTACTCAGTGACTAGAGGAGATACGCAGTATTTT.

The chain has TRBV19 and TRBJ2-5; the D is unclear. This CDR3 is 12 amino acids long. Germline-derived CDR1 and CDR2 are LNHDA and SQIVND (reference sequence). Trimming removed 7 bases from V and 7 bases from J, with 13 bases in between. For the CDR3, the DNA is TGTGCCAGTATGAGCCCGGCGGCGACCCAGTACTTC. It encodes CASMSPAATQYF.

This chain connects TRBV19 to TRBJ2-5; 7 nucleotides match TRBD2. This CDR3 has 14 amino acids. The V segment lost 3 bases and the J segment 2 bases; nucleotides outside the gene matches: 3. Germline CDR1 reads LNHDA; CDR2 reads SQIVND (reference sequence). This chain's CDR3 is CASSISSGQETQYF. CDR3 sequence (DNA): TGTGCCAGTAGTATCTCTAGCGGACAAGAGACCCAGTACTTC.

This chain uses TRBV4-3 with TRBJ1-5; TRBD1 is a possible D gene (5 bases). Germline V gene data show CDR1 as LGHNA and CDR2 as YSLEER. V lost 4 bases to trimming and J lost 4 bases, with 11 bases between them. The CDR3 is made up of 14 amino acids. The CDR3 sequence is CASSLLGGNQPQHF. The CDR3 DNA follows: TGCGCCAGCAGCCTCCTCGGGGGAAATCAGCCCCAGCATTTT.

This clone was picked up one time. The chain links TRBV6-1 to TRBJ1-2; weak D call: TRBD1 (6 bases). Germline-derived CDR1 and CDR2 are MNHNS and SASEGT. Trimming took 10 bases from V and 8 from J, leaving 26 bases between them. CDR3 length: 15 amino acids. DNA for the CDR3: TGTGCCACGACCTCTACAGGGCTCCTCGGTCTCGGCTACACCTTC. It specifies CATTSTGLLGLGYTF.

The genes are TRBV5-4 and TRBJ1-1; D gene uncertain. CDR1 and CDR2 from the germline V gene are SGHNT and YYREEE (reference sequence). The ends were cut back, 0 bases at V and 3 bases at J, with 12 bases in the middle. CDR3 size: 15 residues. The DNA of the CDR3 is TGTGCCAGCAGCTTGGCCGGGGTTTCGTACACTGAAGCTTTCTTT. It specifies CASSLAGVSYTEAFF.

J is TRBJ2-4 and V is TRBV27, with no clear D. CDR3 size: 14 residues. Trimming cost V 5 bases and J 10 bases, with 18 bases left between them. The germline CDR1 and CDR2 sequences are MNHEY and SMNVEV (reference sequence). CDR3 DNA sequence: TGTGCCAGCAGTCCCTTAGATCGCCACTATATTCAGTACTTC. Amino acid sequence: CASSPLDRHYIQYF.

The gene calls are TRBV7-2 and TRBJ2-1; TRBD1 is a possible D gene (5 bases). The CDR3 has 14 residues. Deletions cut 5 bases from V and 8 bases from J, with 16 bases between. Germline V gene data show CDR1 as SGHTA and CDR2 as FQGNSA. The CDR3 loop reads CASSPSGAWHEQFF. The CDR3 region has the DNA TGTGCCAGCAGCCCCAGTGGGGCCTGGCATGAGCAGTTCTTC. Supplemented by reference TRBV7-2 and TRBJ2-1, the full variable domain reads GAGVSQSPSNKVTEKGKDVELRCDPISGHTALYWYRQSLGQGLEFLIYFQGNSAPDKSGLPSDRFSAERTGGSVSTLTIQRTQQEDSAVYLCASSPSGAWHEQFFGPGTRLTVL.

A single count supports this clone. The V call is TRBV27, the J call TRBJ2-5; tentatively, D is TRBD1 (6 bases). CDR1 is MNHEY and CDR2 is SMNVEV in the germline V gene (reference sequence). V was cut by 4 bases and J by 5 bases, with 20 bases left in between. The CDR3 covers 16 residues. For the CDR3, the DNA is TGTGCCAGCAGTTCCATCTCTAGGGGGTATGGGGAGACCCAGTACTTC. Residues: CASSSISRGYGETQYF.

The V call is TRBV9, the J call TRBJ2-7, with D tentatively TRBD2 (6 bases). Germline-derived CDR1 and CDR2 are SGDLS and YYNGEE. V dropped 4 bases and J dropped 6 bases, with 17 bases sitting between them. The CDR3 sequence is 14 residues long. The CDR3 DNA reads TGTGCCAGCAGCTATTCCGGGAGCTCTAGCGAGCAGTACTTC. This sequence encodes CASSYSGSSSEQYF.

This clone has a handful of counts. The CDR3 DNA reads TGTGCCAGCAGTGATTCGGGGGGCACTGAAGCTTTCTTT. Protein product: CASSDSGGTEAFF. The chain carries TRBV25-1 and TRBJ1-1; possible D gene TRBD1, 5 bases. The CDR3 has 13 residues. The germline V gene has CDR1 MGHDK and CDR2 SYGVNS. The ends were cut back, 3 bases at V and 4 bases at J, with 9 bases in the middle.

This clone appeared once. The chain joins TRBV9 to TRBJ2-3, with D possibly matching TRBD2 (7 bases). The germline V gene encodes CDR1 SGDLS and CDR2 YYNGEE. Trimming pared 0 bases from V and 5 bases from J, leaving 13 bases between. The CDR3 consists of 15 residues. CDR3 nucleotides: TGTGCCAGCAGCGTAGCGGGGGGCTCCGGAGATACGCAGTATTTT. Protein sequence: CASSVAGGSGDTQYF. Supplemented by reference TRBV9 and TRBJ2-3, the full variable domain reads DSGVTQTPKHLITATGQRVTLRCSPRSGDLSVYWYQQSLDQGLQFLIQYYNGEERAKGNILERFSAQQFPDLHSELNLSSLELGDSALYFCASSVAGGSGDTQYFGPGTRLTVL.

This chain joins TRBV6-5 and TRBJ1-5; 8 bases are a match to TRBD1. V shed 7 bases, J shed 4 bases, and the junction held 6 bases outside the gene matches. Germline loops: CDR1 MNHEY, CDR2 SVGAGI. The CDR3 has 14 residues. The CDR3 DNA reads TGTGCCAGCAAACGACAGGGGAGAAATCAGCCCCAGCATTTT. It yields the protein CASKRQGRNQPQHF.

The V call is TRBV27, the J call TRBJ2-7, with 11 nucleotides matching TRBD1. V was clipped by 2 bases and J by 5 bases; unmatched bases: 5. This CDR3 has 15 residues. Germline V gene data show CDR1 as MNHEY and CDR2 as SMNVEV (reference sequence). CDR3: CASSLTGTGGNEQYF. In DNA, the CDR3 is TGTGCCAGCAGTTTAACCGGGACAGGGGGAAACGAGCAGTACTTC.